The clone carrying this T cell receptor (beta chain) was seen a handful of times. Antigen specificity is unknown. The sample is drawn from a study of blood T cells in healthy people across ages. Caucasian individuals from Russia who were healthy and aged roughly 6 to 100 acted as donors. A second PCR, run for about 6 to 11 cycles, used a sample-barcoded 5' primer plus a J-beta primer mix. Via MiXCR, TCRdb re-called the 5' RACE reads, giving one row per CDR3 protein. The sample has 1.5 million to 1.9 million distinct CDR3 sequences; 42% are singletons. The germline gives CDR1 MNHNS, CDR2 SASEGT. V lost 10 bases and J lost 2, with 22 bases in between. The CDR3 sequence is 16 residues long. General study findings and limits: Naive T cell percentage showed a strong correlation with TCR beta diversity. The study lacked donor CMV status, which possibly confounded expanded clonotype changes. More naive CD4+ cells and higher diversity were found in long-lived than in aged donors.

Specimen: blood. The V and J genes are TRBV6-1 and TRBJ2-3, with D maybe TRBD1 (6 bases). This receptor was taken from a woman under 30 in good health. The CDR3 nucleotides are TGTGCCACCCACAGGGCATCTAACCCAGACACAGATACGCAGTATTTT. Protein: CATHRASNPDTDTQYF.